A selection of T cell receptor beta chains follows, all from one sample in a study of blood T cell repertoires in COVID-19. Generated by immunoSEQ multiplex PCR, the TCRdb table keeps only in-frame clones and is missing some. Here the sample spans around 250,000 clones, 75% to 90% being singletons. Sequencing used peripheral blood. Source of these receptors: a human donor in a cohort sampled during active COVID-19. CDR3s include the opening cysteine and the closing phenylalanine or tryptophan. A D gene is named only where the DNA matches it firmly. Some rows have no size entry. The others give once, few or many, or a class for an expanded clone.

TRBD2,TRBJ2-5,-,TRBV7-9,CASSLVGGGGETQYF,TGTGCCAGCAGCTTAGTCGGCGGGGGAGGTGAGACCCAGTACTTC
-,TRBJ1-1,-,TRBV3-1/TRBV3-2,CASSRGQNTEAFF,TGTGCCAGCAGCCGGGGACAGAACACTGAAGCTTTCTTT
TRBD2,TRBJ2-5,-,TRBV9,CASSVGTSSGETQYF,TGTGCCAGCAGCGTAGGGACTAGTAGCGGGGAGACCCAGTACTTC
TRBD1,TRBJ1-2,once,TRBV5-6,CASSPPGQGYGYTF,TGTGCCAGCAGCCCACCGGGACAGGGGTATGGCTACACCTTC
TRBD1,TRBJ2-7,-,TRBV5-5,CASSLWTGGRYEQYF,TGTGCCAGCAGCTTGTGGACAGGGGGACGGTACGAGCAGTACTTC
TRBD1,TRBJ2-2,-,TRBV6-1,CASSEDRGSGELFF,TGTGCCAGCAGTGAAGACAGGGGATCCGGGGAGCTGTTTTTT
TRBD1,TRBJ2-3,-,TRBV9,CASSYRQGYTDTQYF,TGTGCCAGCAGCTACCGACAGGGGTACACAGATACGCAGTATTTT
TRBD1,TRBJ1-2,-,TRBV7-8,CASSNYVRTGGNYGYTF,TGTGCCAGCAGCAACTACGTTAGGACAGGGGGGAACTATGGCTACACCTTC
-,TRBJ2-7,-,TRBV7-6,CASSSGQHYEQYF,TGTGCCAGCAGCTCCGGACAGCACTACGAGCAGTACTTC
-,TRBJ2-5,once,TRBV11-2,CASSLAGKTQYF,TGTGCCAGCAGCTTAGCGGGGAAGACCCAGTACTTC
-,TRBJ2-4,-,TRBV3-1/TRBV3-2,CASSQAELAKNIQYF,TGTGCCAGCAGCCAAGCCGAACTAGCCAAAAACATTCAGTACTTC
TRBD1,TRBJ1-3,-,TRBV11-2,CASRPDRPSSGNTIYF,TGTGCCAGCAGACCGGACAGGCCGAGCTCTGGAAACACCATATATTTT
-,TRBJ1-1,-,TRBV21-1,CASSKADDRGNTEAFF,TGTGCCAGCAGCAAAGCAGATGACAGGGGGAACACTGAAGCTTTCTTT
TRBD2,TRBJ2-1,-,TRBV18,CASSPTSGRALNEQFF,TGTGCCAGCTCACCAACTAGCGGGAGGGCCTTAAATGAGCAGTTCTTC
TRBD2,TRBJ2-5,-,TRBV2,CASSVTSVGETQYF,TGTGCCAGCAGTGTCACTAGCGTCGGGGAGACCCAGTACTTC
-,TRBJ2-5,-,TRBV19,CASSYDGQIQETQYF,TGTGCCAGTAGTTACGACGGACAGATCCAAGAGACCCAGTACTTC